The sequence of this TCR beta chain was determined in a study of human T cells and chemical hapten exposure (dated by TCRdb to about 2021). With respect to the entire study: For sensitization, 2% DPC in acetone was applied to a 2 cm by 2 cm area of upper inner arm skin. Patch tests used Finn chambers with 0.01% DPC on the upper back, scored after 6 days by International Contact Dermatitis Research Group standards. The libraries were sequenced as a pool, and the TCR yield per sample differed mostly because of small variations in library volumes within the pool. In alopecia patients, the study followed how the peripheral blood TCR repertoire changed in vivo over primary and secondary sensitization to diphenylcyclopropenone (DPC), a hapten. For TCR sequencing, blood came from 25 to 35 alopecia patients at anywhere from one to four time points (pre-sensitization, 2, 6 and 24 weeks). Throughout the study period of roughly 24 weeks, patients also received therapeutic DPC doses to the scalp every week. Most of the patients in the cohort were female, and the cohort covered alopecia areata with under or over 50% scalp involvement, alopecia totalis and alopecia universalis. Blood samples were taken from patients before sensitization (week 0) and at 2, 6 and about 24 weeks after DPC sensitization. The paper as a whole reports these results and caveats: Repeated subsampling changed both the strength of the expansion versus patch-test correlation and the threshold at which the correlation became significant. All patients had alopecia, a presumed autoimmune disease, so their immune response might differ from that of healthy individuals. DPC sensitization did not change the number of TCRs with a frequency above 1 in 1000, and there was no evidence of changes in global repertoire structure. Expanded TCRs formed significantly more large CDR3 similarity clusters than pre-sensitization or healthy control sets, consistent with antigen-driven responses. A positive correlation was found between the number of PT1 expanded TCRs and patch test score, with significance reached at thresholds 8, 16 and 32 but not 4.

Library method: RACE. Reads for this sample came from a NextSeq 500. During library preparation, unique molecular identifiers were attached to individual cDNA molecules so that TCRs could be counted quantitatively and reproducibly. From each blood RNA sample, both TCR alpha and TCR beta chains were sequenced. Concerning the study's data processing: A median of around 96,000 TCRs per sample was observed, with a range of roughly 23,224 to 750,000. V, J and CDR3 annotation of the TCR reads was performed with the Decombinator software suite. For the PS versus PT1 abundance plots, all samples were subsampled to the same number of TCRs (28,000). TCRs were defined as expanded if absent before sensitization and observed at least eight times at the 2-week time point. TCRdb reran the public reads through fastp at Q25 and MiXCR, keeping productive beta chains. Every entry covers one CDR3 protein and lists the most common genes and DNA from its rows. TCRdb's processing, not the study's, gives the V and J calls here. The sample table lists 65,000 to 95,000 distinct CDR3 sequences, about 6.3% of them with a count of one. About 1.5% of the sample belongs to the ten largest clones.

In regard to this clonotype: Its antigen is not yet known. The input lacks base qualities; no much larger clone sits a single base away.

V and J are truncated by 2 bases and 11 bases respectively, leaving an intervening sequence of 19 bases. The CDR3, from cysteine to phenylalanine, totals 16 residues. The retained sequence is limited to the CDR3, 48 bases, with the frame set at the first base. CDR1 and CDR2, looked up from the germline V gene (reference sequence), are MNHEY and SMNVEV. The intended sense of this specimen's time point label: patch test 2, 6 weeks after DPC sensitization. Reading the label with the study, this specimen's treatment or condition is: therapeutic diphenylcyclopropenone sensitization with weekly scalp DPC. At every patch-test visit, the blood draw took place before the patch test was put on. Eligible patients were aged 18 to 70, diagnosed with alopecia, deemed suitable for DPC therapy, and excluded if pregnant. Total RNA was extracted from unfractionated whole blood that had been collected in Tempus Blood RNA tubes.

Source: whole blood, taken in connection with sensitization to the hapten diphenylcyclopropenone (DPC). This clonotype was obtained from a woman aged 25 to 39 with alopecia areata. Some clones in this sample may be carry-over from other donors' samples. The rearranged segments are TRBV27 and TRBJ1-6, and possibly TRBD1, on 5 matching bases. At the DNA level, the sequence is TGTGCCAGCAGTTTAACGTCAGGGCCAAGTCGGACACCCCTCCACTTT. Translated, it reads CASSLTSGPSRTPLHF.